The clone carrying this T cell receptor beta chain was seen only a few times. The study based diagnoses on clinical symptoms, serum thyroxine and TRAb, thyroid ultrasound and orbital computed tomography. The CDR3 contains 14 residues. Germline V lookup: CDR1 SGHTA, CDR2 FQGTGA. Trimming took off 2 bases at V and 4 bases at J, with 8 bases between the two ends. TCR beta CDR3 regions were amplified from RNA. Researchers ran a first-round RT-PCR on the TCR CDR3 using the HTBI primer set. MiXCR was run by TCRdb on the multiplex PCR reads, yielding one entry per CDR3 protein. The sample consists of about 260,000 distinct CDR3 sequences, less than 30% of them appearing once. This entry is derived from a study of T cells in Graves' hyperthyroidism and ophthalmopathy. Looking at the study overall: Blood was drawn when the patient was first diagnosed and still untreated.

The chain joins TRBV7-3 to TRBJ2-2; possibly TRBD1 for D (5 bases). This TCR was sampled from a man aged 35 to 55 with Graves' hyperthyroidism that later progressed to Graves' ophthalmopathy. The sample consisted of blood. DNA of the CDR3: TGTGCCAGCAGCTTAGGGGCCGGCACCGGGGAGCTGTTTTTT. Encoded protein: CASSLGAGTGELFF.